Following are 11 T cell receptor beta chains from one sample sequenced in a study of T cell repertoires in cytomegalovirus infection. Which antigens these TCRs recognize remains unknown. TCRdb ran MiXCR on the reads and lists one entry per CDR3 protein. This sample has roughly 130,000 distinct CDR3 sequences, with roughly a quarter found just once. The sequenced sample consisted of PBMCs, sequenced either directly or after in vitro stimulation (not recorded which). The receptors originated from a human donor in good health (CMV status not recorded). Some clones in this sample may be carry-over from other donors' samples.

The rearrangement joins TRBV28 to TRBJ1-1; 7 nucleotides align to TRBD1. The V gene end was trimmed by 2 bases and the J gene end by 6 bases; junction bases not matched to a gene: 18. Germline CDR1 and CDR2: MDHEN and SYDVKM. The CDR3 contains 18 residues. CDR3 DNA sequence: TGTGCCAGCAGTTTACCCACGGTCCAGGGGGTATTCTCGGCTGAAGCTTTCTTT. Protein sequence: CASSLPTVQGVFSAEAFF.

V usage is TRBV2 and J usage is TRBJ2-7, with D maybe TRBD1 (6 bases). Trimming stripped 6 bases from V and 3 bases from J, with 12 bases between. Germline V gives CDR1 SNHLY, CDR2 FYNNEI. The CDR3 has 13 amino acids. For the CDR3, the DNA is TGTGCCAGCAGCGGCGGACAGTACTACGAGCAGTACGTC. It is translated as CASSGGQYYEQYV.

This chain joins TRBV5-4 and TRBJ1-4; no firm D call. V lost 3 bases and J 0 bases, leaving 12 bases between the germline ends. Germline assignment: CDR1 SGHNT and CDR2 YYREEE (reference sequence). There are 16 residues in the CDR3. This CDR3 is CASSSFRDATNEKLFF. The CDR3 DNA reads as TGTGCCAGCAGCTCCTTCCGTGATGCAACTAATGAAAAACTGTTTTTT.

V usage is TRBV20-1 and J usage is TRBJ1-5; 7 bases are shared with TRBD1. V was clipped by 4 bases and J by 2 bases; unmatched bases: 8. The germline gives CDR1 DFQATT, CDR2 SNEGSKA (reference sequence). CDR3 length: 15 amino acids. The CDR3 region is CSATRTGLGNQPQHF. The CDR3 DNA sequence: TGCAGTGCTACTCGGACAGGCTTGGGCAATCAGCCCCAGCATTTT.

The chain combines TRBV7-9 with TRBJ1-1, with D possibly matching TRBD1 (5 bases). Germline CDR1 and CDR2: SEHNR and FQNEAQ (reference sequence). This CDR3 spans 13 amino acids. V lost 0 bases and J 7 bases, leaving 9 bases between the germline ends. The CDR3 loop reads CASSLAGAREAFF. The DNA of the CDR3 is TGTGCCAGCAGCTTAGCAGGGGCTCGTGAAGCTTTCTTT. The full variable domain, with the rest looked up from reference TRBV7-9 and TRBJ1-1, is DTGVSQNPRHKITKRGQNVTFRCDPISEHNRLYWYRQTLGQGPEFLTYFQNEAQLEKSRLLSDRFSAERPKGSFSTLEIQRTEQGDSAMYLCASSLAGAREAFFGQGTRLTVV.

This clonotype was seen repeatedly, ten times or more. The V call is TRBV18, the J call TRBJ1-6; TRBD1 aligns across 7 bases. This CDR3 contains 15 residues. Trimming took 3 bases from V and 6 from J; bases not matched to a gene: 5. The germline CDR1 and CDR2 sequences are KGHSH and LQKENI. CDR3 in DNA: TGTGCCAGCTCACCTCTTACAGGGGTTAATTCACCCCTCCACTTT. Its translation is CASSPLTGVNSPLHF. Complete variable domain (other parts from reference TRBV18 and TRBJ1-6): NAGVMQNPRHLVRRRGQEARLRCSPMKGHSHVYWYRQLPEEGLKFMVYLQKENIIDESGMPKERFSAEFPKEGPSILRIQQVVRGDSAAYFCASSPLTGVNSPLHFGNGTRLTVT.

About this clonotype itself: A clone one base away is much larger, so this may be a read error. The CDR3 loop is CANSPQGFGNQPQHF. The CDR3 DNA follows: TGTGCCAACAGCCCGCAGGGGTTCGGCAATCAGCCCCAGCATTTT. The chain recombines TRBV12-3 or TRBV12-4 with TRBJ1-5; TRBD1 might be the D (6 bases). The V end was cut by 10 bases, the J end by 2 bases, with 18 bases between. This CDR3 region has 15 residues.

CDR3 protein: CASNSNAKNIQYF. DNA for the CDR3: TGTGCCAGCAACTCAAACGCCAAAAACATTCAGTACTTC. The rearrangement joins TRBV25-1 to TRBJ2-4; D not resolved. Germline assignment: CDR1 MGHDK and CDR2 SYGVNS. Trimming stripped 7 bases from V and 1 base from J, with 8 bases between. This CDR3 contains 13 residues. The complete variable domain, with remaining parts taken from reference TRBV25-1 and TRBJ2-4, reads EADIYQTPRYLVIGTGKKITLECSQTMGHDKMYWYQQDPGMELHLIHYSYGVNSTEKGDLSSESTVSRIRTEHFPLTLESARPSHTSQYLCASNSNAKNIQYFGAGTRLSVL.

This clonotype was counted a single time. This chain connects TRBV9 to TRBJ2-5, with D possibly being TRBD2 (7 bases). In germline, CDR1 is SGDLS, CDR2 YYNGEE. Trimming took 0 bases from V and 3 from J, leaving 15 bases between them. This CDR3 has 16 amino acids. Here the CDR3 reads CASSVGGGALKETQYF. The CDR3 DNA is TGTGCCAGCAGCGTAGGTGGGGGGGCGCTAAAAGAGACCCAGTACTTC.

The chain links TRBV28 to TRBJ1-2; D gene uncertain. Germline V lookup: CDR1 MDHEN, CDR2 SYDVKM. V was pared by 7 bases and J by 6 bases, with 15 bases between. This CDR3 contains 13 residues. The CDR3 reads CASTPLRDDGYTF. CDR3 nucleotides: TGTGCCAGCACCCCGCTGCGAGACGATGGCTACACCTTC.

This chain connects TRBV29-1 to TRBJ1-1, with D uncertain. V dropped 4 bases and J dropped 0 bases, with 18 bases sitting between them. Germline V CDR1 and CDR2: SQVTM, ANQGSEA. This CDR3 region has 16 residues. CDR3 coding DNA: TGCAGCGTTGGGGCTCTACAGACTAGGATGAACACTGAAGCTTTCTTT. Translation: CSVGALQTRMNTEAFF.